This is a list of T cell receptor beta chains from one sample in a study of identical twins. TCRdb ran MiXCR on the 5' RACE reads and lists one entry per CDR3 protein. The data show around 480,000 distinct CDR3 sequences, roughly an eighth seen once. These sequences were also reported in another study, on yellow fever vaccine responses in identical twins.

Sequencing input: CD4+ T cells sorted from blood. The receptor set was obtained from a woman between 18 and 29 years old in good health. Both conserved end residues are part of each CDR3. The D gene is left open where the match is weak. Clone size appears in some rows only: once, few, many, or a class for an expanded clone.

V gene: TRBV20-1; clone size: few; CDR3 length: 15; J gene: TRBJ2-2; D gene: TRBD1; CDR3 DNA: TGCAGTGCCCCAACCGGGACAGCGAACACCGGGGAGCTGTTTTTT; CDR3 protein: CSAPTGTANTGELFF
V gene: TRBV5-1; clone size: few; CDR3 length: 16; J gene: TRBJ2-3; D gene: TRBD1; CDR3 DNA: TGCGCCAGCAGCTTAAGGACAGGGGGCTGGACAGATACGCAGTATTTT; CDR3 protein: CASSLRTGGWTDTQYF
V gene: TRBV5-1; clone size: NA; CDR3 length: 19; J gene: TRBJ2-7; D gene: TRBD2; CDR3 DNA: TGCGCCAGCAGCTTGTCCGCTAGCGGGGGGTCCGCATTATCCTACGAGCAGTACTTC; CDR3 protein: CASSLSASGGSALSYEQYF
V gene: TRBV20-1; clone size: few; CDR3 length: 14; J gene: TRBJ2-3; D gene: NA; CDR3 DNA: TGCAGTGCTAGGGCCCGGACCCTGACAGATACGCAGTATTTT; CDR3 protein: CSARARTLTDTQYF
V gene: TRBV7-9; clone size: NA; CDR3 length: 15; J gene: TRBJ2-5; D gene: TRBD1; CDR3 DNA: TGTGCCAGCAGCCCCGGACAGGGGGCTTCTGAGACCCAGTACTTC; CDR3 protein: CASSPGQGASETQYF
V gene: TRBV29-1; clone size: many; CDR3 length: 14; J gene: TRBJ2-1; D gene: TRBD1; CDR3 DNA: TGCAGCGCCCCTCGGACAGGCTCCTACAATGAGCAGTTCTTC; CDR3 protein: CSAPRTGSYNEQFF
V gene: TRBV27; clone size: NA; CDR3 length: 16; J gene: TRBJ2-5; D gene: TRBD1; CDR3 DNA: TGTGCCAGCAGAGCCCACGGGACAGGGAGTTCGGAGACCCAGTACTTC; CDR3 protein: CASRAHGTGSSETQYF
V gene: TRBV20-1; clone size: NA; CDR3 length: 18; J gene: TRBJ2-1; D gene: NA; CDR3 DNA: TGCAGTGCTAGAGATATTTTCGGAAAGGGCCAGATCAACAATGAGCAGTTCTTC; CDR3 protein: CSARDIFGKGQINNEQFF
V gene: TRBV28; clone size: NA; CDR3 length: 15; J gene: TRBJ2-5; D gene: NA; CDR3 DNA: TGTGCCAGCAGTTTAAGGGGGAGTAGCGGGGAGACCCAGTACTTC; CDR3 protein: CASSLRGSSGETQYF
V gene: TRBV5-1; clone size: NA; CDR3 length: 13; J gene: TRBJ2-2; D gene: NA; CDR3 DNA: TGCGCCAGCAGCAGGGAACTTGCCGGGGAGCTGTTTTTT; CDR3 protein: CASSRELAGELFF
V gene: TRBV14; clone size: NA; CDR3 length: 14; J gene: TRBJ2-5; D gene: TRBD1; CDR3 DNA: TGTGCCAGCAGCCAAGATGACAGGGAAGAGACCCAGTACTTC; CDR3 protein: CASSQDDREETQYF
V gene: TRBV5-6; clone size: NA; CDR3 length: 13; J gene: TRBJ2-5; D gene: NA; CDR3 DNA: TGTGCCAGCAGCTTCACGGTCCCAGAGACCCAGTACTTC; CDR3 protein: CASSFTVPETQYF